The clone carrying this T cell receptor (beta chain) was found many times. The sample is drawn from a study of T cells in Graves' hyperthyroidism and ophthalmopathy. Template material for amplifying TCR beta CDR3 regions consisted of RNA transcripts. An initial round of RT-PCR targeting the TCR CDR3 relied on the HTBI primer set. TCRdb independently ran MiXCR on the multiplex PCR reads; one entry per CDR3 protein. The profile shows about 290,000 distinct CDR3 sequences, about an eighth of them singletons. Germline-derived CDR1 and CDR2 are MNHEY and SVGEGT. V lost 0 bases and J lost 4, with 7 bases in between. The CDR3 loop spans 14 amino acids. Hyperthyroidism was newly diagnosed in patients aged 18 to 65 (duration under 2 months). Lactation, pregnancy, other autoimmune disease or uncontrolled infection excluded patients. An approximately 10 ml volume of fresh peripheral blood provided the PBMCs.

Specimen: blood. This chain links TRBV6-2 or TRBV6-3 with TRBJ1-5; D remains unclear. The clonotype originates from a woman aged 25 to 39 with Graves' hyperthyroidism that later progressed to Graves' ophthalmopathy. The CDR3 protein is CASSYSAGNQPQHF. CDR3 coding DNA: TGTGCCAGCAGTTACTCTGCCGGAAATCAGCCCCAGCATTTT.